This T cell receptor beta chain derives from a study of cytomegalovirus exposure and HLA in healthy donors. Germline loops: CDR1 SNHLY, CDR2 FYNNEI. The length of the CDR3 is 15 residues. V lost 5 bases and J 2 bases, leaving 10 bases between the germline ends. In regard to this clone: Antigen unknown.

The study, taken as a whole, reports: According to a subsequent analysis, TCR clusters identified in the first cohort showed a tendency to co-occur across the 100 to 150 validation repertoires. Researchers counted around 170 TCR beta chains as cytomegalovirus-associated.

Only in-frame clones appear in the TCRdb table, and some are missing; sequencing was by immunoSEQ multiplex PCR. The table records tens of thousands of clones, roughly 93% of them present only once. This TCR derives from a woman in her 30s in good health and CMV-seronegative. V and J are TRBV2 and TRBJ2-6; D unclear. The sample was PBMCs. DNA for the CDR3: TGTGCCAGCAGTTCCGACACCCCTGGGGCCAACGTCCTGACTTTC. It specifies CASSSDTPGANVLTF. The full variable domain, rest sourced from reference TRBV2 and TRBJ2-6, is EPEVTQTPSHQVTQMGQEVILRCVPISNHLYFYWYRQILGQKVEFLVSFYNNEISEKSEIFDDQFSVERPDGSNFTLKIRSTKLEDSAMYFCASSSDTPGANVLTFGAGSRLTVL.